This T cell receptor beta chain stems from a study of T cell responses to AZD1222 COVID-19 vaccine. Study information: Combined were second doses at about 4 or about 12 weeks.

Study-wide points: Reports indicate that nearly half of spike-specific TCRs are directed at unmutated variant regions.

This CDR3 is built from 16 residues. From germline, CDR1 is SGHAT and CDR2 FQNNGV. V gave up 3 bases and J gave up 5 bases; unmatched junction bases: 8. TCRdb keeps only in-frame clones here, not all; method: immunoSEQ multiplex PCR. This sample has 130,000 to 150,000 clones, with 75% to 95% found just once. On this clone: The antigen remains undetermined.

The chain links TRBV11-2 to TRBJ2-5, with 11 bases identical to TRBD2. This receptor was taken from an adult in good health. The sequenced sample was peripheral blood, obtained on day 0 of AZD1222 vaccination. The CDR3 bases are TGTGCCAGCAGCTTTCTTAGCGGGAGGGCCACGGAGACCCAGTACTTC. As protein: CASSFLSGRATETQYF.